The entry below describes one T cell receptor beta chain. V lost 0 bases and J lost 10, with 16 bases in between. The germline V gene has CDR1 LGHDT and CDR2 YNNKEL (reference sequence). The CDR3 loop spans 16 amino acids. Libraries were prepared by immunoSEQ multiplex PCR; TCRdb keeps only in-frame clonotypes and omits some of them. The table records 180,000 or so clones, approximately 80% of them present only once. These data belong to a study of blood T cell repertoires in COVID-19. As for the study in general: T cells, B-cell-depleted T cells, or PBMCs provided the cDNA or gDNA that served as material.

Residents of about two dozen US areas, aged about 18 to 95 years, made up the participants. Grouping used clinical history reported by participants in a survey and questionnaire. The chain recombines TRBV3-1 (or the pseudogene TRBV3-2) with TRBJ1-6; D unresolved. The origin of this receptor is a woman aged 60-70 years who had recovered from COVID-19. Sequencing input: PBMCs or T cells enriched from blood (not recorded which). The DNA of the CDR3 is TGTGCCAGCAGCCAAGATCACGAGGGAAGGAGGTCACCCCTCCACTTT. It codes for CASSQDHEGRRSPLHF.